This TCR beta chain was found in a study of early T cells in non-severe SARS-CoV-2 infection. Study-wide background: Bulk RNA from unsorted whole blood was sequenced; chains were unpaired. Whole-study findings and limits: CD4 and private specificities were missed by VDJdb matching, which favored anti-spike CD8 responses.

The CDR3 sequence is 15 residues long. CDR1 and CDR2 (germline): MDHEN, SYDVKM. The V and J ends lost 7 bases and 6 bases respectively, with 20 bases between them. Comment on this clonotype: Its antigen is unknown.

The TCR library protocol attached unique molecular identifiers to the individual cDNA molecules. TCRdb used MiXCR to reprocess the 5' RACE reads, holding one entry per CDR3 protein. Altogether over 35,000 distinct CDR3 sequences are present, about 5.7% being singletons, with the ten largest covering roughly 20%. The chain employs TRBV28 and TRBJ2-3; D tentatively fits TRBD1 or TRBD2 (5 bases each). The sequence was collected from an adult who was a healthcare worker with PCR-confirmed SARS-CoV-2 infection or an uninfected control (not recorded which). The starting material was whole blood, obtained at baseline. DNA for the CDR3: TGTGCCAGCAAGAACCCAGGGACCGAGTATGATACGCAGTATTTT. Protein sequence: CASKNPGTEYDTQYF.